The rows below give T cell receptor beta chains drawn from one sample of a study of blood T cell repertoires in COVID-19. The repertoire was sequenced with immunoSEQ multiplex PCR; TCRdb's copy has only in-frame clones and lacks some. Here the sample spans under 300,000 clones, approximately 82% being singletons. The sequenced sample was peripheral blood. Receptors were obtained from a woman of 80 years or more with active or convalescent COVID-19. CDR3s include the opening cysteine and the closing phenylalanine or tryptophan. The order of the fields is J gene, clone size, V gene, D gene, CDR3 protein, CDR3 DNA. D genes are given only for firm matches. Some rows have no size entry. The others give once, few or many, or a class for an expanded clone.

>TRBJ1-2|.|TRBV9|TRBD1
CASSVGVMGQGPYGYTF
TGTGCCAGCAGCGTAGGGGTAATGGGACAGGGCCCCTATGGCTACACCTTC
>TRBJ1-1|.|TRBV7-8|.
CASSLVSVNTEAFF
TGTGCCAGCAGCTTAGTTTCAGTGAACACTGAAGCTTTCTTT
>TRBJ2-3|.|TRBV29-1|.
CSVDNRDTRATDTQYF
TGCAGCGTCGATAACCGGGACACCCGGGCGACAGATACGCAGTATTTT
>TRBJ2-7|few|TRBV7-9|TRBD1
CASSPGTVYEQYF
TGTGCCAGCAGCCCTGGGACAGTCTACGAGCAGTACTTC
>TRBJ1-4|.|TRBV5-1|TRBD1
CASSLQGADEKLFF
TGCGCCAGCAGCTTGCAGGGGGCAGATGAAAAACTGTTTTTT
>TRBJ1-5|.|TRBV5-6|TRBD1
CASSRDRVQPQHF
TGTGCCAGCAGCCGTGACAGGGTTCAGCCCCAGCATTTT
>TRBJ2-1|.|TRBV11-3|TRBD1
CASSLSSGQGVSEQFF
TGTGCCAGCAGCCTATCGTCGGGACAGGGAGTAAGTGAGCAGTTCTTC
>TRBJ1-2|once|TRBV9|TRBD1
CASSALDRGHGYTF
TGTGCCAGCAGCGCCCTGGACAGGGGACATGGCTACACCTTC
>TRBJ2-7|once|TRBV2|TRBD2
CASRRLAGLSYEQYF
TGTGCCAGCAGGAGACTAGCGGGACTATCCTACGAGCAGTACTTC
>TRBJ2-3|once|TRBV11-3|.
CASSLTPSTDTHYF
TGTGCCAGCAGCCTGACACCCAGCACAGATACGCATTATTTT
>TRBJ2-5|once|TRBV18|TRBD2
CASSRLADQETQYF
TGTGCCAGCTCACGGCTAGCGGACCAAGAGACCCAGTACTTC
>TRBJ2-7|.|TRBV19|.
CASSAVSYEQYF
TGTGCCAGTAGTGCAGTCTCCTACGAGCAGTACTTC
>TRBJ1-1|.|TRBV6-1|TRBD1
CASSELTGTEAFF
TGTGCCAGCAGTGAGCTGACAGGGACTGAAGCTTTCTTT
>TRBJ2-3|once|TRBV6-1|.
CASSEADRWATDTQYF
TGTGCCAGCAGTGAAGCCGACAGATGGGCCACAGATACGCAGTATTTT
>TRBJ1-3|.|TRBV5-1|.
CASNEGRPGNTIYF
TGCGCCAGCAATGAGGGAAGGCCCGGAAACACCATATATTTT
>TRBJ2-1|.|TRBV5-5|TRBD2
CASITHPSGRARNEQFF
TGTGCCAGCATCACGCACCCGAGCGGGAGGGCCCGCAATGAGCAGTTCTTC
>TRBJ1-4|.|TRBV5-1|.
CASSLSQINEKLFF
TGCGCCAGCAGCTTGAGTCAGATTAATGAAAAACTGTTTTTT
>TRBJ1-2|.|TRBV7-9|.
CASRIGGFLGYTF
TGTGCCAGCAGGATAGGCGGGTTCCTCGGCTACACCTTC
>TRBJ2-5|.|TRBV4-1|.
CASSYKETQYF
TGCGCCAGCAGCTACAAAGAGACCCAGTACTTC
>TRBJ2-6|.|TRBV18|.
CASSPLGGSGANVLTF
TGTGCCAGCTCACCACTGGGGGGTTCTGGGGCCAACGTCCTGACTTTC
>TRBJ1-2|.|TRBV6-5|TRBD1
CASGQGFNYGYTF
TGTGCCAGCGGACAGGGTTTTAACTATGGCTACACCTTC
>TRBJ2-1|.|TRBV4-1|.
CASSYSGVNEQFF
TGCGCCAGCAGCTATTCCGGGGTGAATGAGCAGTTCTTC
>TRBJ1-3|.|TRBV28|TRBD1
CASSLGQGAFGNTIYF
TGTGCCAGCAGTTTAGGGCAGGGGGCTTTCGGAAACACCATATATTTT
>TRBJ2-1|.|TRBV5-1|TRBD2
CASTRTAGGSYNEQFF
TGCGCCAGTACCCGAACGGCGGGGGGATCCTACAATGAGCAGTTCTTC
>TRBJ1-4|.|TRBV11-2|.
CASSSEMTDLNEKLFF
TGTGCCAGCAGCTCAGAGATGACAGACCTTAATGAAAAACTGTTTTTT
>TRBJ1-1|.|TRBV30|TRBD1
CAWRTGGNTEAFF
TGTGCCTGGAGGACAGGGGGGAACACTGAAGCTTTCTTT
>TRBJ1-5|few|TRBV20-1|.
CSAIDRNQPQHF
TGCAGTGCTATTGACAGGAATCAGCCCCAGCATTTT
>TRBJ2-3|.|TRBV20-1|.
CSASKEGHTDTQYF
TGCAGTGCTAGTAAGGAGGGCCACACAGATACGCAGTATTTT
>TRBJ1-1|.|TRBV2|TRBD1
CATSFDRDTEAFF
TGTGCCACCTCATTCGACAGGGACACTGAAGCTTTCTTT
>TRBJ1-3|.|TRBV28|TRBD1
CASSPSRQGLGGNTIYF
TGTGCCAGCAGTCCATCCCGACAGGGGTTAGGAGGAAACACCATATATTTT
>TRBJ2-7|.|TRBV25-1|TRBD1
CASSRRGQGQYEQYF
TGTGCCAGCAGTAGGAGGGGACAGGGGCAATACGAGCAGTACTTC
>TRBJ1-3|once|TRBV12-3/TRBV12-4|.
CASRYRVSTIYF
TGTGCCAGCAGATACAGGGTGAGCACCATATATTTT
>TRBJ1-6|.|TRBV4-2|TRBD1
CASSQGDSRSYNSPLHF
TGTGCCAGCAGCCAAGGGGACAGTCGAAGCTATAATTCACCCCTCCACTTT
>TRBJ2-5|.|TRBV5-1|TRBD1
CASSGRDRGETQYF
TGCGCCAGCAGCGGCCGGGACAGGGGTGAGACCCAGTACTTC
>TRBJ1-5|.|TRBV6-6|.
CASSYGQGSQPQHF
TGTGCCAGCAGTTATGGGCAGGGGAGTCAGCCCCAGCATTTT
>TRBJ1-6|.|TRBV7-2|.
CASSLVAASPLHF
TGTGCCAGCAGCTTAGTCGCGGCGTCACCCCTCCACTTT
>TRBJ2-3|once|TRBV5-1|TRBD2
CASSSRSLAGVTDTQYF
TGCGCCAGCAGTTCCCGATCTCTAGCGGGGGTGACAGATACGCAGTATTTT
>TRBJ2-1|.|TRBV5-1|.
CASSFSGEIYNEQFF
TGCGCCAGCAGCTTTTCGGGGGAAATTTACAATGAGCAGTTCTTC
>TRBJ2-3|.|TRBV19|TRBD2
CASSSSGTTDTQYF
TGTGCCAGTAGTTCTAGCGGAACCACAGATACGCAGTATTTT
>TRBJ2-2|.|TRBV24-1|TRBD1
CATSDLTGAASTGELFF
TGTGCCACCAGTGATTTGACAGGGGCCGCTTCCACCGGGGAGCTGTTTTTT
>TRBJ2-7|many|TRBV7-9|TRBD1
CASSRGTGAYEQYF
TGTGCCAGCAGCCGCGGGACAGGGGCCTACGAGCAGTACTTC
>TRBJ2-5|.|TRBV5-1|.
CASSFSGTRKETQYF
TGCGCCAGCAGCTTCTCCGGGACTCGAAAAGAGACCCAGTACTTC
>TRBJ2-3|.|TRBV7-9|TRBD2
CASSLEAGGNTDTQYF
TGTGCCAGCAGCTTAGAAGCGGGAGGGAACACAGATACGCAGTATTTT
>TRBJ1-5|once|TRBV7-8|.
CASSLTARSNQPQHF
TGTGCCAGCAGCTTAACAGCCCGTAGCAATCAGCCCCAGCATTTT
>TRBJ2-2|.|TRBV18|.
CASSPPGTNTGELFF
TGTGCCAGCTCACCACCCGGGACTAACACCGGGGAGCTGTTTTTT
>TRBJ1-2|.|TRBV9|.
CASSVGAGSPNYGYTF
TGTGCCAGCAGCGTAGGGGCAGGGTCCCCTAACTATGGCTACACCTTC
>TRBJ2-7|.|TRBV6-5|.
CASRARDFNEQYF
TGTGCCAGCAGGGCCCGGGACTTCAACGAGCAGTACTTC
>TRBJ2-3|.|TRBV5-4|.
CASRIQGGKTDTQYF
TGTGCCAGCAGGATACAGGGGGGGAAAACAGATACGCAGTATTTT
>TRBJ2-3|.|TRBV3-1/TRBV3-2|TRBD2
CASSQGLVADTQYF
TGTGCCAGCAGCCAGGGACTAGTTGCAGATACGCAGTATTTT
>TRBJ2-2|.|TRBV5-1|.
CASSPGHNTGELFF
TGCGCCAGCAGCCCTGGACACAACACCGGGGAGCTGTTTTTT
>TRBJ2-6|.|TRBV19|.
CASNFFFVVRGTSGANVLTF
TGTGCCAGTAACTTTTTTTTTGTCGTCCGAGGGACATCTGGGGCCAACGTCCTGACTTTC
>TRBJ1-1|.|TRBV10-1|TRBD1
CASSAADRGNTEAFF
TGCGCCAGCAGTGCGGCGGACAGGGGAAACACTGAAGCTTTCTTT
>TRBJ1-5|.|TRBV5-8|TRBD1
CASSIDRVGQPQHF
TGTGCCAGCAGCATAGACAGGGTAGGTCAGCCCCAGCATTTT
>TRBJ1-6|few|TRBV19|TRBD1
CASSIFGTGGRYNSPLHF
TGTGCCAGTAGTATATTCGGGACAGGGGGCCGTTATAATTCACCCCTCCACTTT
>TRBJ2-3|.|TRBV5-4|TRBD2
CASSLSRGTTDTQYF
TGTGCCAGCAGCTTGTCGCGGGGGACCACAGATACGCAGTATTTT
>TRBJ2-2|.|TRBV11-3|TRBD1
CASSADRGRTGELFF
TGTGCCAGCAGCGCCGACAGGGGAAGGACCGGGGAGCTGTTTTTT
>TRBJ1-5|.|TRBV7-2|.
CASSLVNNQPQHF
TGTGCCAGCAGCTTAGTAAACAATCAGCCCCAGCATTTT
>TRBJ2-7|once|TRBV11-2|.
CASSVSYEQYF
TGTGCCAGCAGCGTGAGTTACGAGCAGTACTTC
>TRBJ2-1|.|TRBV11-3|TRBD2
CASSQGTRGEQFF
TGTGCCAGCAGCCAAGGGACTAGAGGTGAGCAGTTCTTC